The 5 T cell receptor beta chains in this list originate from one sample, sequenced in a study of shared clonotypes between healthy human individuals. CD45RO negativity and positive selection for CCR7 defined naive CD8 cells, a population that excluded terminally differentiated effector memory CD45RA+ cells. Using immunoSEQ multiplex PCR, the repertoire was profiled, and TCRdb retains in-frame clones only, with some absent. There are fewer than 850,000 clones in the sample; 96% occur only once, and less than 0.3% lies in the top ten. Sequencing was performed on naive CD8+ T cells sorted from blood. These receptors all come from a man under 40 in good health.

The rearrangement links TRBV5-1 to TRBJ1-5; D unresolved. The CDR3 has 13 amino acids. Germline CDR1 reads SGHRS; CDR2 reads YFSETQ. The V gene lost 4 bases and the J gene lost 0 bases, with 5 bases spanning the gap. This CDR3 is CASSLDSNQPQHF. The CDR3 DNA is TGCGCCAGCAGCCTCGATAGCAATCAGCCCCAGCATTTT.

This clone was seen only once. The chain links TRBV29-1 to TRBJ1-2; unclear D gene. This CDR3 has 15 residues. Germline CDR1 SQVTM, CDR2 ANQGSEA. Trimming left V 3 bases short and J 7 bases short, with 21 bases between. CDR3 nucleotides: TGCAGCGTTGAGTGGGGTAAGGCCCTAGACTCTGGCTACACCTTC. It is translated as CSVEWGKALDSGYTF.

The rearrangement links TRBV11-2 to TRBJ2-5; D may be TRBD2 (6 bases). Trimming left V 5 bases short and J 2 bases short, with 12 bases between. CDR3 length: 14 amino acids. Germline V CDR1 and CDR2: SGHAT, FQNNGV. The CDR3 here is CASSGLAAQETQYF. In DNA, the CDR3 is TGTGCCAGCAGCGGATTAGCGGCACAAGAGACCCAGTACTTC.

The chain joins TRBV7-9 to TRBJ1-3; possibly TRBD1 for D (6 bases). Germline lookup yields CDR1 SEHNR and CDR2 FQNEAQ (reference sequence). The CDR3 totals 17 residues. V shed 1 base and J shed 0 bases, with 13 bases lying between them. The CDR3 here is CASSLVSRGPSGNTIYF. The CDR3 coding sequence is TGTGCCAGCAGCTTAGTGTCGCGGGGGCCCTCTGGAAACACCATATATTTT.

J is TRBJ2-7 and V is TRBV11-2; the match to TRBD2 covers 10 bases. CDR1 is SGHAT, CDR2 FQNNGV, per germline. This CDR3 has 15 residues. V lost 5 bases, J lost 3 bases, and 7 bases stayed unmatched. This CDR3 reads CASSLSSGSRYEQYF. The DNA of the CDR3 is TGTGCCAGCAGCCTTTCTAGCGGGAGTCGCTACGAGCAGTACTTC.